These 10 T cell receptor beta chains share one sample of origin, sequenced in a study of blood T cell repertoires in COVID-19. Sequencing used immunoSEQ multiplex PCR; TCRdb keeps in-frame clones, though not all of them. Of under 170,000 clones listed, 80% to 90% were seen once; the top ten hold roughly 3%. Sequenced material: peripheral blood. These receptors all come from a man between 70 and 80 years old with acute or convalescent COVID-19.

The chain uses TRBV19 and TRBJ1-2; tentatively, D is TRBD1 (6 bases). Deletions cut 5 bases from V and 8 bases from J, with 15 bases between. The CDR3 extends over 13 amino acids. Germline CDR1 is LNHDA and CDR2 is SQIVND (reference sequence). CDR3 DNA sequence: TGTGCCAGTAGTGCAGGCAGGGGATTCGGCTACACCTTC. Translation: CASSAGRGFGYTF. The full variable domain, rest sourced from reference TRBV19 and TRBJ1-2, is DGGITQSPKYLFRKEGQNVTLSCEQNLNHDAMYWYRQDPGQGLRLIYYSQIVNDFQKGDIAEGYSVSREKKESFPLTVTSAQKNPTAFYLCASSAGRGFGYTFGSGTRLTVV.

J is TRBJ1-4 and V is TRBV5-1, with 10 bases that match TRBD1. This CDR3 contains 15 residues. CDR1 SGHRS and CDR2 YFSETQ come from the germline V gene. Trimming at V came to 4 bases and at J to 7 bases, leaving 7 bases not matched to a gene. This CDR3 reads CASSDRDRGGEKLFF. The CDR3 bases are TGCGCCAGCAGCGACCGGGACAGGGGTGGTGAAAAACTGTTTTTT.

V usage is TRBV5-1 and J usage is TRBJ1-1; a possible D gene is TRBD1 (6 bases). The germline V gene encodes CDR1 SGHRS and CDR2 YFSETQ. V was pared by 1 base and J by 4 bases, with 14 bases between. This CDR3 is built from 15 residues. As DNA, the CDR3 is TGCGCCAGCAGCTTGTCAGGGGCTGGGAGCACTGAAGCTTTCTTT. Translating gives CASSLSGAGSTEAFF.

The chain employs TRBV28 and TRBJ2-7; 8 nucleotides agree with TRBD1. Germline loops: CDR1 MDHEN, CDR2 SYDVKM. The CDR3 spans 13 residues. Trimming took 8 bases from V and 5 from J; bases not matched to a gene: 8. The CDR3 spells CASATGAINEQYF. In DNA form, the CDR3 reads TGTGCCAGCGCGACAGGGGCGATTAACGAGCAGTACTTC. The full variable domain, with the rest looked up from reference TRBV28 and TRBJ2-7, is DVKVTQSSRYLVKRTGEKVFLECVQDMDHENMFWYRQDPGLGLRLIYFSYDVKMKEKGDIPEGYSVSREKKERFSLILESASTNQTSMYLCASATGAINEQYFGPGTRLTVT.

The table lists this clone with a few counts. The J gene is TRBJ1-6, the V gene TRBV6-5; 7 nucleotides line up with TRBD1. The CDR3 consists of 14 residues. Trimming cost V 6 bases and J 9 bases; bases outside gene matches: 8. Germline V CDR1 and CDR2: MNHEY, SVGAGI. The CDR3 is CASSSDRALSPLHF. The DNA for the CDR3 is TGTGCCAGCAGCTCCGACAGGGCCCTTTCACCCCTCCACTTT.

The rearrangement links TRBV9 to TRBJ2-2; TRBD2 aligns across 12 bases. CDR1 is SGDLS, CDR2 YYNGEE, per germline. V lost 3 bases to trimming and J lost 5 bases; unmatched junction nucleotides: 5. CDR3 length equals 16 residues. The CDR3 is CASSARTSGETGELFF. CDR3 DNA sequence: TGTGCCAGCAGCGCCCGGACTAGCGGGGAGACCGGGGAGCTGTTTTTT.

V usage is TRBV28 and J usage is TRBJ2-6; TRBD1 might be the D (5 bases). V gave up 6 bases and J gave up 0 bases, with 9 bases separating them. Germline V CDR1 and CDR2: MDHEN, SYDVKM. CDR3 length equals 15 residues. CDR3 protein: CASRWTLSGANVLTF. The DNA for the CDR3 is TGTGCCAGCAGATGGACACTCTCTGGGGCCAACGTCCTGACTTTC.

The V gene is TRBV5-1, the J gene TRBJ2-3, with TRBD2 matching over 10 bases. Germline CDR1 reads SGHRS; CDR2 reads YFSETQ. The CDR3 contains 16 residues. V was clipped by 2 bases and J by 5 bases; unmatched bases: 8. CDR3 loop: CASSFIAGGYLDTQYF. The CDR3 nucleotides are TGCGCCAGCAGCTTCATAGCGGGGGGATATTTAGATACGCAGTATTTT.

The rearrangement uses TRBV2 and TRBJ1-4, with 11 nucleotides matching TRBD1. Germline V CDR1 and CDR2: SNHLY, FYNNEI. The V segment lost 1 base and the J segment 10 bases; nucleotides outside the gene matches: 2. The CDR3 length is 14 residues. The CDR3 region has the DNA TGTGCCAGCAGTGAAGTGGGGACAGGGGGAAAACTGTTTTTT. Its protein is CASSEVGTGGKLFF.

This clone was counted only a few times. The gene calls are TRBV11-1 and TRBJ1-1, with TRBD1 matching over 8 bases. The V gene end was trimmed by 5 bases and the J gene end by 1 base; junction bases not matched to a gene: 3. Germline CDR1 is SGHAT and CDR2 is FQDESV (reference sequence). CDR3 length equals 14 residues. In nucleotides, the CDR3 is TGTGCCAGCAGCCCCGACAGGGGGAACACTGAAGCTTTCTTT. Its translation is CASSPDRGNTEAFF.